This TCR beta chain is from a study of T cells expressing NK-cell markers. Study conclusions and caveats: Once again these clonotypes came out on top in the CD3+CD56-NKG2C+ fraction of several donors.

Concerning this clonotype: Its target is unknown.

CDR3 length: 13 residues. Using the 5' RACE reads, TCRdb records one entry per CDR3 protein without DNA. The listing records roughly 390,000 distinct CDR3 sequences. This sequence originates from a man aged 18 to 69 in good health. J is TRBJ2-7 and V is TRBV12-3 or TRBV12-4; no DNA is available, so the TRBD1 call from TCRdb remains unchecked. Sequencing was carried out using blood T cells: a sorted CD56 or NKG2C T cell subset, CD4+ or CD8+ T cells, or bulk PBMC T cells (not recorded which). This CDR3 is CASSFDTRLEQYF.